These T cell receptor beta chains were read from a single sample in a study of T cell responses to AZD1222 COVID-19 vaccine. Clones were read by immunoSEQ multiplex PCR, and TCRdb kept only the in-frame ones, dropping some. The data hold about 93,000 clones, with nearly 90% observed a single time. The sample in question was peripheral blood, obtained on day 0 of MenACWY control vaccination. These receptors were taken from an adult in good health. Each CDR3 is given with its conserved first and last residue. The D gene is left open where the match is weak. Part of the rows lack a size; the others show once, few, many or a class for expanded clones.

size | J | V | length | D | CDR3 | DNA
- | TRBJ1-5 | TRBV7-2 | 14 | - | CASSLRAGNQPQHF | TGTGCCAGCAGCTTAAGGGCCGGCAATCAGCCCCAGCATTTT
- | TRBJ2-3 | TRBV15 | 16 | TRBD1 | CATSRALGQGGDTQYF | TGTGCCACCAGCAGAGCCCTAGGACAGGGGGGAGATACGCAGTATTTT
- | TRBJ2-5 | TRBV7-2 | 16 | - | CASSWKGGGGQQTQYF | TGTGCCAGCAGCTGGAAAGGAGGGGGTGGACAACAGACCCAGTACTTC
- | TRBJ2-1 | TRBV11-2 | 12 | - | CASSSPLDEQFF | TGTGCCAGCAGCTCCCCCTTGGATGAGCAGTTCTTC
- | TRBJ2-5 | TRBV9 | 13 | - | CASSVGGQETQYF | TGTGCCAGCAGCGTAGGTGGCCAAGAGACCCAGTACTTC
- | TRBJ2-3 | TRBV7-3 | 16 | - | CASSSPQGLRADTQYF | TGTGCCAGCAGCTCCCCACAGGGCTTAAGGGCAGATACGCAGTATTTT
- | TRBJ1-1 | TRBV12-3/TRBV12-4 | 11 | - | CASLRGTEAFF | TGTGCCAGCTTGAGGGGAACTGAAGCTTTCTTT
- | TRBJ1-1 | TRBV3-1/TRBV3-2 | 14 | - | CASSQRTANTEAFF | TGTGCCAGCAGCCAGAGGACAGCGAACACTGAAGCTTTCTTT
- | TRBJ1-2 | TRBV7-9 | 16 | TRBD1 | CASSLISRDSNYGYTF | TGTGCCAGCAGCTTAATCTCCCGGGACAGCAACTATGGCTACACCTTC
- | TRBJ2-2 | TRBV15 | 16 | TRBD1 | CATSRERTGGIGELFF | TGTGCCACCAGCAGAGAGAGGACAGGGGGCATCGGGGAGCTGTTTTTT
- | TRBJ2-4 | TRBV5-1 | 17 | TRBD2 | CASRSGTSGGAANIQYF | TGCGCCAGCAGATCCGGGACTAGCGGGGGGGCCGCAAACATTCAGTACTTC
- | TRBJ1-4 | TRBV2 | 13 | TRBD1 | CASRTGRNEKLFF | TGTGCCAGCAGGACAGGGCGGAATGAAAAACTGTTTTTT
once | TRBJ2-6 | TRBV7-2 | 15 | - | CASSPQGAGANVLTF | TGTGCCAGCAGCCCACAGGGTGCTGGGGCCAACGTCCTGACTTTC
- | TRBJ2-5 | TRBV3-1/TRBV3-2 | 15 | - | CASSQDSINEGTQYF | TGTGCCAGCAGCCAAGATTCCATCAACGAGGGGACCCAGTACTTC
- | TRBJ2-7 | TRBV18 | 14 | - | CASSPPSGTYEQYF | TGTGCCAGCTCACCACCTTCGGGCACCTACGAGCAGTACTTC
- | TRBJ2-1 | TRBV19 | 16 | TRBD1 | CASSSRRRDRLNEQFF | TGTGCCAGTAGTTCGCGACGCCGGGACAGGCTCAATGAGCAGTTCTTC
- | TRBJ2-1 | TRBV5-1 | 15 | - | CASSLVAGSYNEQFF | TGCGCCAGCAGCTTGGTGGCGGGTAGCTACAATGAGCAGTTCTTC
- | TRBJ1-2 | TRBV27 | 15 | - | CASSLKQGGLYGYTF | TGTGCCAGCAGTTTAAAACAGGGAGGGCTCTATGGCTACACCTTC
- | TRBJ2-5 | TRBV7-6 | 15 | TRBD2 | CASSLVGGWQETQYF | TGTGCCAGCAGCTTAGTGGGGGGGTGGCAAGAGACCCAGTACTTC
- | TRBJ2-2 | TRBV7-2 | 15 | - | CASSSWTLNTGELFF | TGTGCCAGCAGCTCGTGGACCCTGAACACCGGGGAGCTGTTTTTT
- | TRBJ1-6 | TRBV4-1 | 16 | - | CASSQEVVSPNSPLHF | TGCGCCAGCAGCCAAGAGGTAGTCTCCCCAAATTCACCCCTCCACTTT
- | TRBJ2-1 | TRBV21-1 | 18 | - | CASSKTGGSPNSYNEQFF | TGTGCCAGCAGCAAGACAGGGGGCTCCCCCAACTCCTACAATGAGCAGTTCTTC